These T cell receptor beta chains were read from a single sample in a study of blood T cells in healthy people across ages. TCRdb re-analysed the 5' RACE reads in MiXCR, keeping a single row per CDR3 protein. The sample holds some 780,000 distinct CDR3 sequences, roughly three fifths seen once. Sequenced input: blood. The origin of the receptors is a man in his forties or fifties in good health. Each CDR3 is given without its conserved first and last residue.

v_gene,j_gene,CDR3aa
TRBV29-1,TRBJ2-3,SVEKAGTDTQY
TRBV9,TRBJ1-2,ASSVGPAGTAGEGYT
TRBV7-2,TRBJ2-1,ASRLAGEGDEQF
TRBV29-1,TRBJ2-7,SVIPGDYYEQY
TRBV3-1,TRBJ2-4,ASSPPGLFIQY
TRBV27,TRBJ1-1,ASSFGVGTEAF
TRBV3-1,TRBJ2-3,ASSLDPNPTDTQY
TRBV7-9,TRBJ2-5,ASSPYGQGRQY
TRBV29-1,TRBJ2-1,SAGLAGARNEQF
TRBV3-1,TRBJ2-7,ASSHLSSGGIETLY
TRBV11-3,TRBJ2-5,ASSLDPRLAGMMETQY
TRBV28,TRBJ1-2,ASSWVNPDGYT
TRBV27,TRBJ2-7,ASSLGARVYEQY
TRBV3-1,TRBJ2-7,ASSRGGDSYEQY
TRBV28,TRBJ2-7,ASVRTGSINEQY
TRBV7-2,TRBJ2-5,ASSFDRGTRESQY
TRBV6-2/TRBV6-3,TRBJ2-1,ASSPTVSYNEQF
TRBV27,TRBJ1-2,AGTSGAGREGYT
TRBV7-2,TRBJ2-5,ASSRAREETQY
TRBV20-1,TRBJ1-1,SARVGETEAF
TRBV6-5,TRBJ2-3,ASSYAGTLTDTQY
TRBV6-6,TRBJ2-7,ASSYRQGHYEQY
TRBV27,TRBJ2-7,ASSLTSGRVHEQY
TRBV3-1,TRBJ1-4,ASSHAQGAREKLF
TRBV6-5,TRBJ2-5,ASSSTGGGQETQY
TRBV2,TRBJ1-6,ASRVAYNSPLH
TRBV27,TRBJ2-5,ASRNYQETQY
TRBV9,TRBJ1-6,ASSAPTGSLSPLH
TRBV12-5,TRBJ2-1,ASGRPGLANNEQF
TRBV18,TRBJ2-3,ASSTPSGGRGGDTQY
TRBV6-1,TRBJ1-2,ASRESTDGYT
TRBV27,TRBJ2-1,ASSLSVQGGEQF
TRBV4-3,TRBJ2-1,ASSQDQASGSYNEQF
TRBV12-3/TRBV12-4,TRBJ2-7,ASSPRRDRRYEQY